The next 21 T cell receptor beta chains were all read from a single sample in a study of persistence of HIV-infected CD4 T cells. Lysates of CMV-infected fibroblasts at 10 ug/mL stimulated these cells. Sorted nonresponding memory CD4+ T cells were CD40L-negative, CD69-negative, CD45RO-high. These receptors have no identified antigens. The libraries were made with immunoSEQ version 4 in survey mode. The assay was immunoSEQ multiplex PCR, and TCRdb's table has in-frame clones only and misses some. The sample lists 25,000 to 35,000 clones, 65% to 90% occurring once. Source: CD4+ T cells sorted from PBMCs after 18-hour stimulation, taken from a patient who received antiretroviral therapy. The receptors were sampled from an adult man with HIV who was CMV-seropositive.

V usage is TRBV18 and J usage is TRBJ1-5; D gene ambiguous. The CDR3 contains 14 residues. V was clipped by 3 bases and J by 4 bases, with 10 bases between them. Per the germline V gene, CDR1 is KGHSH and CDR2 is LQKENI. The CDR3 sequence: CASSPLQENQPQHF. Written as DNA, the CDR3 is TGTGCCAGCTCACCCCTTCAGGAGAATCAGCCCCAGCATTTT.

The chain uses TRBV5-5 and TRBJ2-3; D might be TRBD1 or TRBD2, each matching 5 bases. Germline V gene lookup returns CDR1 SGHKS and CDR2 YYEKEE (reference sequence). This CDR3 is built from 15 residues. Trimming removed 1 base from V and 5 bases from J, with 14 bases in between. Here the CDR3 reads CASSLSGMQGDTQYF. The DNA for the CDR3 is TGTGCCAGCAGCTTGTCCGGGATGCAGGGAGATACGCAGTATTTT.

The gene calls are TRBV19 and TRBJ1-6, with a weak D call TRBD1 (6 bases). The CDR3 consists of 14 residues. Germline V gives CDR1 LNHDA, CDR2 SQIVND (reference sequence). V was trimmed by 6 bases and J by 9 bases, leaving 15 bases between them. The CDR3: CASRAGQGSSPLHF. In DNA form, the CDR3 reads TGTGCCAGTAGGGCTGGGCAGGGGAGTTCACCCCTCCACTTT.

The rearrangement uses TRBV7-2 and TRBJ1-2; D might be TRBD1 (6 bases). The germline gives CDR1 SGHTA, CDR2 FQGNSA. V was shortened by 5 bases and J by 4 bases, with 17 bases between the two germline ends. CDR3 length equals 15 residues. CDR3: CASSRTLTGTYGYTF. The DNA for the CDR3 is TGTGCCAGCAGCCGGACTCTTACAGGGACCTATGGCTACACCTTC.

The rearrangement uses TRBV14 and TRBJ1-6; D gene unclear. There are 16 residues in the CDR3. Germline V gene sequence: CDR1 SGHDN, CDR2 FVKESK. The germline V and J ends were trimmed by 2 bases and 6 bases, with 14 bases remaining between them. The CDR3 is CASSQLADVFNSPLHF. The DNA for the CDR3 is TGTGCCAGCAGCCAACTAGCGGATGTCTTTAATTCACCCCTCCACTTT.

The V and J genes are TRBV4-3 and TRBJ2-2; D perhaps matches TRBD1 (5 bases). CDR3 size: 16 residues. The V gene lost 4 bases and the J gene lost 4 bases, with 16 bases spanning the gap. Germline CDR1 and CDR2: LGHNA and YSLEER. CDR3: CASSRRATAGTGELFF. In DNA, the CDR3 is TGCGCCAGCAGCCGGCGAGCGACAGCCGGCACCGGGGAGCTGTTTTTT.

The chain carries TRBV5-1 and TRBJ2-3; 9 bases agree with TRBD2. The CDR3 is 14 residues long. The germline gives CDR1 SGHRS, CDR2 YFSETQ. V dropped 4 bases and J dropped 6; count of bases not matched to a gene: 6. The CDR3: CASSKAGGRDTQYF. CDR3 DNA sequence: TGCGCCAGCAGCAAAGCGGGGGGCCGGGATACGCAGTATTTT.

The chain joins TRBV14 to TRBJ2-2; D is unresolved. Germline CDR1 and CDR2: SGHDN and FVKESK. The CDR3 spans 18 residues. V was shortened by 0 bases and J by 0 bases, with 14 bases between the two germline ends. The CDR3 nucleotides read TGTGCCAGCAGCCAAGATCGTTTAGGCACACCGAACACCGGGGAGCTGTTTTTT. Amino acids: CASSQDRLGTPNTGELFF.

This chain joins TRBV7-2 and TRBJ1-2, with 7 bases matching TRBD1. CDR1 SGHTA and CDR2 FQGNSA come from the germline V gene. Germline trimming cut 1 base from V and 3 bases from J; bases unmatched to any gene: 5. This CDR3 has 15 amino acids. The CDR3 sequence: CASSLVAGGHYGYTF. The CDR3 region has the DNA TGTGCCAGCAGCTTAGTGGCAGGGGGTCACTATGGCTACACCTTC.

This chain connects TRBV7-9 to TRBJ2-3, with 12 bases fitting TRBD2. The trim removed 2 bases at V and 2 bases at J, leaving 11 bases unmatched. CDR1 SEHNR and CDR2 FQNEAQ come from the germline V gene (reference sequence). The CDR3 is made up of 19 amino acids. This CDR3 reads CASSLKSGTSGGYTDTQYF. CDR3 nucleotides: TGTGCCAGCAGCTTAAAATCAGGCACTAGCGGGGGGTACACAGATACGCAGTATTTT.

The chain joins TRBV7-9 to TRBJ1-3, with a weak D call TRBD1 (6 bases). This CDR3 has 15 amino acids. V was shortened by 4 bases and J by 0 bases, with 10 bases between the two germline ends. Germline CDR1 SEHNR, CDR2 FQNEAQ (reference sequence). The CDR3 bases are TGTGCCAGCAGCTCGGGGGCTAGCTCTGGAAACACCATATATTTT. It translates to CASSSGASSGNTIYF.

This clone was seen a single time. The chain employs TRBV15 and TRBJ2-3; a possible D gene is TRBD2 (6 bases). The CDR3 runs to 17 residues. Trimming pared 3 bases from V and 0 bases from J, leaving 16 bases between. Germline CDR1 LNHNV, CDR2 YYDKDF (reference sequence). CDR3 region: CATSSFLLAPSTDTQYF. The CDR3 region has the DNA TGTGCCACCAGCAGCTTTCTTCTAGCGCCGAGCACAGATACGCAGTATTTT.

The rearrangement uses TRBV7-9 and TRBJ2-5; the D gene is possibly TRBD1 (6 bases). The CDR3 contains 16 residues. Per the germline V gene, CDR1 is SEHNR and CDR2 is FQNEAQ (reference sequence). Trimming removed 5 bases at V and 1 base at J, with 17 bases between. Here the CDR3 DNA reads TGTGCCAGCAGCATTATCGGCGGACAGAGCCAAGAGACCCAGTACTTC. Amino acids: CASSIIGGQSQETQYF.

V and J are TRBV5-1 and TRBJ1-2; D gene ambiguous. V was trimmed by 0 bases and J by 14 bases, leaving 14 bases between them. The CDR3 has 12 residues. Germline-derived CDR1 and CDR2 are SGHRS and YFSETQ. In DNA, the CDR3 is TGCGCCAGCAGCTTGGGGACTGCGGATTTGACCTTC. Protein product: CASSLGTADLTF.

This clone was observed a single time. The chain carries TRBV5-6 and TRBJ2-1; 10 positions agree with TRBD2. Germline loops: CDR1 SGHDT, CDR2 YYEEEE. V shed 3 bases and J 6 bases; nucleotides not matched to a gene: 6. The CDR3 runs 15 residues. CDR3 in amino acids: CASSSLAGTINEQFF. CDR3 sequence (DNA): TGTGCCAGCAGCTCACTAGCGGGAACAATCAATGAGCAGTTCTTC.

The rearrangement joins TRBV4-3 to TRBJ2-3, with 13 nucleotides matching TRBD2. Trimming cost V 0 bases and J 2 bases; bases outside gene matches: 2. The germline CDR1 and CDR2 sequences are LGHNA and YSLEER. The CDR3 loop spans 17 amino acids. The CDR3 loop reads CASSQDGTSGATDTQYF. DNA for the CDR3: TGCGCCAGCAGCCAAGATGGGACTAGCGGGGCCACAGATACGCAGTATTTT.

The chain recombines TRBV7-3 with TRBJ1-1; tentative D call: TRBD1 (6 bases). Looked up from germline, CDR1 is SGHTA and CDR2 is FQGTGA. With 2 bases removed from V and 0 bases from J, the gap between germline ends came to 16 bases. CDR3 length: 17 residues. The chain's CDR3 is CASSLSGQPPLNTEAFF. Here the CDR3 DNA reads TGTGCCAGCAGCTTATCCGGACAGCCTCCTTTGAACACTGAAGCTTTCTTT.

The V gene is TRBV2, the J gene TRBJ1-5; tentatively, D is TRBD1 (6 bases). V was shortened by 6 bases and J by 7 bases, with 16 bases between the two germline ends. Germline CDR1 SNHLY, CDR2 FYNNEI. CDR3 size: 14 residues. CDR3 protein: CASSLQGKRQPQHF. For the CDR3, the DNA is TGTGCCAGCAGCTTACAGGGTAAAAGGCAGCCCCAGCATTTT. Filled out from reference TRBV2 and TRBJ1-5, the complete variable domain reads EPEVTQTPSHQVTQMGQEVILRCVPISNHLYFYWYRQILGQKVEFLVSFYNNEISEKSEIFDDQFSVERPDGSNFTLKIRSTKLEDSAMYFCASSLQGKRQPQHFGDGTRLSIL.

The genes are TRBV23-1 and TRBJ2-4; D may be TRBD2 (5 bases). TRBV23-1 is noted as an ORF with a role that remains uncertain. The V and J ends lost 6 bases and 3 bases respectively, with 15 bases between them. The CDR3 is 15 residues long. This CDR3 reads CASRPPKAGKNIQYF. CDR3 DNA: TGCGCCAGCAGACCCCCTAAGGCGGGCAAAAACATTCAGTACTTC.

The chain joins TRBV18 to TRBJ1-2; possibly TRBD1 for D (5 bases). CDR1 is KGHSH, CDR2 LQKENI, per germline. CDR3 length: 14 residues. Deletions cut 4 bases from V and 3 bases from J, with 12 bases between. For the CDR3, the DNA is TGTGCCAGCTCACGCGACCCGGGGGACTATGGCTACACCTTC. This sequence encodes CASSRDPGDYGYTF. The variable domain in full, completed from reference TRBV18 and TRBJ1-2, reads NAGVMQNPRHLVRRRGQEARLRCSPMKGHSHVYWYRQLPEEGLKFMVYLQKENIIDESGMPKERFSAEFPKEGPSILRIQQVVRGDSAAYFCASSRDPGDYGYTFGSGTRLTVV.

The chain joins TRBV6-8 to TRBJ2-5; D gene ambiguous. V was clipped by 6 bases and J by 0 bases, with 8 bases between them. This CDR3 has 13 amino acids. Germline V CDR1 and CDR2: MNHGY, SAAAGT. CDR3 residues: CASSSFYQETQYF. The CDR3, as DNA: TGTGCCAGCAGCTCCTTCTACCAAGAGACCCAGTACTTC.